This T cell receptor (beta chain) was found in a study of T cells in Graves' hyperthyroidism and ophthalmopathy. This clonotype occurred many times. TCR beta CDR3 regions were amplified from RNA. First-round RT-PCR targeting the TCR CDR3 was performed with the HTBI primer set. MiXCR was run by TCRdb on the multiplex PCR reads, yielding one entry per CDR3 protein. The table lists a few hundred thousand distinct CDR3 sequences, 15% of them singletons. The CDR3 contains 13 residues. Trimming removed 2 bases at V and 0 bases at J, with 6 bases between. CDR1 is DFQATT and CDR2 is SNEGSKA in the germline V gene (reference sequence).

The sequence was obtained from a woman between 25 and 40 years old with Graves' hyperthyroidism. Material: blood. This chain links TRBV20-1 with TRBJ2-3; D not resolved. CDR3 region: CSARQPSTDTQYF. The DNA of the CDR3 is TGCAGTGCTAGACAACCTAGCACAGATACGCAGTATTTT.